This entry lists 21 T cell receptor beta chains sequenced from one sample in a study of T cells in Graves' hyperthyroidism and ophthalmopathy. Researchers amplified the TCR beta CDR3 regions from RNA transcripts. The TCR CDR3 was amplified in a first-round RT-PCR using the HTBI primer set. TCRdb redid the calling of the multiplex PCR reads with MiXCR, one entry per CDR3 protein. The data hold about 350,000 distinct CDR3 sequences, with 15% to 20% observed a single time. Sequencing used blood. The receptors come from a woman aged 40 to 55 with Graves' ophthalmopathy.

This clonotype was seen ten or more times. The chain links TRBV7-8 to TRBJ2-7; TRBD1 might be the D (5 bases). Trimming cost V 2 bases and J 5 bases, with 10 bases left between them. Germline CDR1 and CDR2: SGHVS and FQNEAQ. This CDR3 comprises 13 residues. The chain's CDR3 is CASSLISGNEQYF. CDR3 bases: TGTGCCAGCAGCTTAATTTCAGGGAACGAGCAGTACTTC.

This clonotype was observed at least ten times. The chain joins TRBV7-2 to TRBJ2-2; 8 bases agree with TRBD2. Per the germline V gene, CDR1 is SGHTA and CDR2 is FQGNSA. CDR3 length: 17 amino acids. Losses at the gene ends were 4 bases for V and 4 bases for J; bases not matched to a gene: 11. CDR3 coding DNA: TGTGCCAGCAGCTCAGCCCTTAGCGGGACGGGCACCGGGGAGCTGTTTTTT. It translates to CASSSALSGTGTGELFF.

On this clonotype: The germline gene is not matched at one end of the junction; a read error may be the cause. The chain has TRBV12-3 or TRBV12-4 and TRBJ1-5; D might be TRBD1 (5 bases). The CDR3 loop spans 16 amino acids. The CDR3 loop is CAGSLRGKEGNQPQHF. In DNA form, the CDR3 reads TGTGCCGGCAGCTTACGGGGGAAAGAAGGCAATCAGCCCCAGCATTTT.

This clonotype has just a few counts. The rearrangement joins TRBV3-1 to TRBJ1-2, with D perhaps matching TRBD1 (6 bases). Germline-derived CDR1 and CDR2 are LGHDT and YNNKEL (reference sequence). V dropped 1 base and J dropped 2 bases, with 20 bases sitting between them. The CDR3 length is 18 residues. In nucleotides, the CDR3 is TGTGCCAGCAGCCAAGGATCGGGGGGCCTTTTACCCAACTATGGCTACACCTTC. Translation gives CASSQGSGGLLPNYGYTF. The full variable domain, with the rest looked up from reference TRBV3-1 and TRBJ1-2, is DTAVSQTPKYLVTQMGNDKSIKCEQNLGHDTMYWYKQDSKKFLKIMFSYNNKELIINETVPNRFSPKSPDKAHLNLHINSLELGDSAVYFCASSQGSGGLLPNYGYTFGSGTRLTVV.

This clonotype was counted at least ten times. The V gene is TRBV20-1, the J gene TRBJ2-5; no firm D call. Looked up from germline, CDR1 is DFQATT and CDR2 is SNEGSKA (reference sequence). The germline V and J ends were trimmed by 2 bases and 5 bases, with 6 bases remaining between them. The CDR3 sequence is 11 residues long. Written as DNA, the CDR3 is TGCAGTGCTAGATTGGGGGAGACCCAGTACTTC. Translating gives CSARLGETQYF.

This clonotype was counted ten times or more. The chain has TRBV6-1 and TRBJ1-1; 8 bases agree with TRBD1. V gave up 6 bases and J gave up 3 bases; unmatched junction bases: 9. Germline V lookup: CDR1 MNHNS, CDR2 SASEGT. This CDR3 is built from 15 residues. Here the CDR3 DNA reads TGTGCCAGCAGAGACAGGGGCAAGAGTGACACTGAAGCTTTCTTT. Amino acids: CASRDRGKSDTEAFF.

J is TRBJ1-2 and V is TRBV7-9; 8 nucleotides agree with TRBD1. In germline, CDR1 is SEHNR, CDR2 FQNEAQ (reference sequence). Trimming at V came to 3 bases and at J to 3 bases, leaving 3 bases not matched to a gene. The CDR3 spans 14 residues. This chain's CDR3 is CASSFAGQDYGYTF. Here the CDR3 DNA reads TGTGCCAGCAGCTTTGCGGGACAGGACTATGGCTACACCTTC.

This clonotype came up a few times. The chain employs TRBV15 and TRBJ2-7; 10 positions match TRBD1. V lost 8 bases to trimming and J lost 2 bases; unmatched junction nucleotides: 3. The length of the CDR3 is 13 residues. The germline V gene has CDR1 LNHNV and CDR2 YYDKDF (reference sequence). The CDR3 nucleotides read TGTGCCACCTCCGGGACAGGGGCCTACGAGCAGTACTTC. Protein product: CATSGTGAYEQYF.

This clonotype was detected many times. This sequence joins TRBV7-8 and TRBJ2-5, with D hard to call. Germline CDR1 is SGHVS and CDR2 is FQNEAQ. The CDR3 totals 14 residues. V dropped 5 bases and J dropped 5 bases, with 15 bases sitting between them. This CDR3 reads CASSPHELGETQYF. DNA of the CDR3: TGTGCCAGCAGCCCTCACGAGTTAGGCGAGACCCAGTACTTC.

V gene TRBV12-3 or TRBV12-4 combines with J gene TRBJ2-7; 7 bases are a match to TRBD2. The CDR3 totals 14 residues. V trimming: 6 bases; J trimming: 3 bases; junction bases outside the gene matches: 8. The CDR3 DNA sequence: TGTGCCAGCAGCCCCTTGGGCGGGAGCTACGAGCAGTACTTC. Protein: CASSPLGGSYEQYF.

This clonotype was counted many times. J is TRBJ2-2 and V is TRBV27; D is ambiguous. The CDR3 runs 14 residues. V gave up 3 bases and J gave up 3 bases, with 8 bases separating them. Germline-derived CDR1 and CDR2 are MNHEY and SMNVEV (reference sequence). The CDR3 spells CASSFGGYTGELFF. The CDR3 coding sequence is TGTGCCAGCAGTTTCGGTGGATACACCGGGGAGCTGTTTTTT.

This clonotype showed up many times. The chain combines TRBV12-3 or TRBV12-4 with TRBJ2-5; 7 bases match TRBD1. This CDR3 has 13 residues. V was clipped by 5 bases and J by 4 bases; unmatched bases: 4. In DNA, the CDR3 is TGTGCCAGCAGTCAAAGACAGGGAGAGACCCAGTACTTC. Protein sequence: CASSQRQGETQYF.

This clonotype was picked up many times. The chain is built from TRBV12-3 or TRBV12-4 and TRBJ2-7, with D hard to call. Trimming pared 3 bases from V and 2 bases from J, leaving 14 bases between. This CDR3 has 15 residues. CDR3 sequence (DNA): TGTGCCAGCAGTTTCTCGGGCGGCTACCCCTACGAGCAGTACTTC. It yields the protein CASSFSGGYPYEQYF.

Concerning this clonotype itself: This clone may be a read error of a much larger clone one base away. This chain joins TRBV4-3 and TRBJ2-5; TRBD1 might be the D (5 bases). The V and J ends lost 0 bases and 0 bases respectively, with 14 bases between them. Germline V gene data show CDR1 as LGHNA and CDR2 as YSLEER. The CDR3 length is 17 residues. CDR3 DNA sequence: TGCGCCAGCAGCCAAGATTTTACGACGGACAACCAAGAGACCCAGTACTTC. Protein sequence: CASSQDFTTDNQETQYF.

This clonotype was recorded a few times. V is TRBV10-3 and J is TRBJ2-2; 8 positions agree with TRBD2. This CDR3 is 16 amino acids long. Germline-derived CDR1 and CDR2 are ENHRY and SYGVKD. J gave up 6 bases and V 11 bases, and 17 bases lay outside the gene matches. The CDR3 nucleotides read TGTGCCGGGCACTCGGACCGGACTAGCTTTCCCGGGGAGCTGTTTTTT. Its translation is CAGHSDRTSFPGELFF.

The chain combines TRBV7-9 with TRBJ2-1; TRBD1 might be the D (5 bases). There are 16 residues in the CDR3. Per the germline V gene, CDR1 is SEHNR and CDR2 is FQNEAQ (reference sequence). The germline V and J ends were trimmed by 4 bases and 8 bases, with 21 bases remaining between them. The CDR3 bases are TGTGCCAGCAGCTCTAACGACAGATCCATTCCGGATGAGCAGTTCTTC. This encodes CASSSNDRSIPDEQFF.

This clonotype was detected many times. This rearrangement joins TRBV6-5 to TRBJ1-2, with 9 bases matching TRBD1. The V segment lost 7 bases and the J segment 0 bases; nucleotides outside the gene matches: 6. The CDR3 length is 15 residues. The germline V gene has CDR1 MNHEY and CDR2 SVGAGI. The CDR3 DNA reads TGTGCCAGCACCCTCGGACAGGGGTCTAACTATGGCTACACCTTC. Translation gives CASTLGQGSNYGYTF.

This clonotype was observed at least ten times. In nucleotides, the CDR3 is TGCGCCAGCAGCCAAGATTCAGCCGGGGAGCTGTTTTTT. It yields the protein CASSQDSAGELFF. V gene TRBV4-3 combines with J gene TRBJ2-2; D unresolved. This CDR3 spans 13 amino acids. Germline-derived CDR1 and CDR2 are LGHNA and YSLEER. V shed 0 bases and J shed 6 bases, with 5 bases lying between them.

This clonotype was picked up many times. The gene calls are TRBV5-5 and TRBJ1-5; D might be TRBD1 (5 bases). The CDR3 loop spans 12 amino acids. Trimming shortened V by 1 base and J by 8 bases, and 7 bases separated the two germline ends. Germline V CDR1 and CDR2: SGHKS, YYEKEE (reference sequence). The CDR3 nucleotides are TGTGCCAGCAGCTTGTCAGGGAAGCCCCAGCATTTT. Translated, it gives CASSLSGKPQHF.

This clonotype has at least ten counts. The chain has TRBV24-1 and TRBJ2-7; D possibly corresponds to TRBD2 (5 bases). CDR1 is KGHDR, CDR2 SFDVKD, per germline. Trimming stripped 4 bases from V and 4 bases from J, with 7 bases between. The length of the CDR3 is 12 residues. The CDR3 spells CATSESGYEQYF. The CDR3 DNA reads TGTGCCACCAGTGAAAGCGGATACGAGCAGTACTTC.

In its sample, this clonotype was seen many times. The chain is built from TRBV28 and TRBJ2-2, with D possibly TRBD2 on 6 matching bases. Trimming took 6 bases from V and 3 from J, leaving 20 bases between them. The CDR3 has 17 amino acids. Germline-derived CDR1 and CDR2 are MDHEN and SYDVKM. The CDR3: CASSLSRWEDHTGELFF. CDR3 in DNA: TGTGCCAGCAGCCTAAGCCGGTGGGAGGATCACACCGGGGAGCTGTTTTTT.